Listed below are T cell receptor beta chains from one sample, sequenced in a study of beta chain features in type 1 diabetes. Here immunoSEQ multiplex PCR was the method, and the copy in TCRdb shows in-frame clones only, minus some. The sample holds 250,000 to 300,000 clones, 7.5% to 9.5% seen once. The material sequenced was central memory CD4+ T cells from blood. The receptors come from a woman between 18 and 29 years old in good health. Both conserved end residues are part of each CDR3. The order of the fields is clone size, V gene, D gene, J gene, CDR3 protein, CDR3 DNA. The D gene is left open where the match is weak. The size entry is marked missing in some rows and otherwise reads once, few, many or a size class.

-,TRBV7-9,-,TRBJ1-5,CASSFDGDNQPQHF,TGTGCCAGCAGCTTCGACGGAGACAATCAGCCCCAGCATTTT
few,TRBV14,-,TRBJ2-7,CASSRIPRAYEQYF,TGTGCCAGCAGCCGCATTCCGAGGGCCTACGAGCAGTACTTC
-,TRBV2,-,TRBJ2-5,CASRQQRTQYF,TGTGCCAGCAGGCAACAGAGGACCCAGTACTTC
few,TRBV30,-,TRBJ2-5,CAWTQGSVKETQYF,TGTGCCTGGACCCAGGGTTCCGTTAAGGAGACCCAGTACTTC
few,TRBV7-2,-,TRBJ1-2,CASSLGGRYGYTF,TGTGCCAGCAGCTTAGGGGGGCGCTATGGCTACACCTTC
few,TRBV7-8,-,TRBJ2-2,CASSLEVTGSTGELFF,TGTGCCAGCAGCTTAGAGGTTACCGGGAGCACCGGGGAGCTGTTTTTT
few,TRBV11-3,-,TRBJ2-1,CASSLSREYNEQFF,TGTGCCAGCAGCTTATCTCGAGAATACAATGAGCAGTTCTTC
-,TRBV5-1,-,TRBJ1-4,CASSVGATNEKLFF,TGCGCCAGCAGTGTGGGGGCTACTAATGAAAAACTGTTTTTT
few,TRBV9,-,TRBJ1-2,CASSVGVGSNYGYTF,TGTGCCAGCAGCGTAGGAGTCGGTTCTAACTATGGCTACACCTTC
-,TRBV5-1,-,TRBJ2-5,CASSPGDFQETQYF,TGCGCCAGCAGCCCAGGGGACTTCCAAGAGACCCAGTACTTC
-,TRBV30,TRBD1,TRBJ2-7,CAWAGQDSYEQYF,TGTGCCTGGGCAGGACAGGACTCCTACGAGCAGTACTTC
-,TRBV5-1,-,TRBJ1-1,CASSFLGGEGTEAFF,TGCGCCAGCAGCTTTTTAGGAGGGGAAGGGACTGAAGCTTTCTTT
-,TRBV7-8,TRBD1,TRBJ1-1,CASSFRDRGPNTEAFF,TGTGCCAGCAGCTTTAGGGACAGGGGGCCGAACACTGAAGCTTTCTTT
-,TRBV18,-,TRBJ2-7,CASSPSIYEQYF,TGTGCCAGCTCACCTAGCATCTACGAGCAGTACTTC
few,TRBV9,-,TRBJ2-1,CASSVDGSQLQRKQFF,TGTGCCAGCAGCGTAGATGGTAGTCAACTCCAGAGGAAGCAGTTCTTC
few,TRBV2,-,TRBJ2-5,CASSELGETQYF,TGTGCCAGCAGTGAATTAGGGGAGACCCAGTACTTC
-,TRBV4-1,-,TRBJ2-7,CASSQGWSYEQYF,TGCGCCAGCAGCCAAGGGTGGTCCTACGAGCAGTACTTC
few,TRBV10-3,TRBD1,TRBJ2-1,CAISGVPGQGAGDNEQFF,TGTGCCATCAGTGGGGTCCCGGGACAGGGAGCAGGGGACAATGAGCAGTTCTTC
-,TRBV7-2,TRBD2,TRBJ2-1,CASSLTGTSAYNEQFF,TGTGCCAGCAGCTTAACCGGGACTAGCGCTTACAATGAGCAGTTCTTC
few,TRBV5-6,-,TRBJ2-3,CASNVGGRSTDTQYF,TGTGCCAGCAACGTGGGGGGCCGGAGCACAGATACGCAGTATTTT
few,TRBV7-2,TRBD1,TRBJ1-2,CASSQAGQGYGYTF,TGTGCCAGCAGCCAAGCGGGACAGGGTTATGGCTACACCTTC
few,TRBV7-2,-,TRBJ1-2,CASSLDNYGYTF,TGTGCCAGCAGCTTAGATAATTATGGCTACACCTTC
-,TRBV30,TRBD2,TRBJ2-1,CAWSVGLAGGPYNEQFF,TGTGCCTGGAGTGTAGGACTAGCGGGAGGGCCGTACAATGAGCAGTTCTTC
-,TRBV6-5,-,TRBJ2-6,CASRNSGANVLTF,TGTGCCAGCCGAAACTCTGGGGCCAACGTCCTGACTTTC
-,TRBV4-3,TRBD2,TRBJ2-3,CASSQDPAGASGGTQYF,TGCGCCAGCAGCCAAGATCCAGCGGGGGCATCCGGGGGTACGCAGTATTTT
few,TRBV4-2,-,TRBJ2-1,CASSQVSSSYNEQFF,TGTGCCAGCAGCCAAGTCTCTAGCTCCTACAATGAGCAGTTCTTC
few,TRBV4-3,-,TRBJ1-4,CASSQDQGRGYEKLFF,TGCGCCAGCAGCCAAGACCAGGGAAGAGGCTATGAAAAACTGTTTTTT
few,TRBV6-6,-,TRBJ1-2,CASSGVVGYTF,TGTGCCAGCAGCGGAGTGGTTGGCTACACCTTC
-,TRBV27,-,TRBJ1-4,CASSLFQPMSGGKLFF,TGTGCCAGCAGTTTATTCCAACCGATGTCGGGTGGAAAACTGTTTTTT
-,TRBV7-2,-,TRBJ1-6,CASSWRRGNSPLHF,TGTGCCAGCAGCTGGCGGCGAGGTAATTCACCCCTCCACTTT
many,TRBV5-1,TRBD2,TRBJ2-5,CASSSNTGGQETQYF,TGCGCCAGCAGCAGTAACACGGGAGGACAAGAGACCCAGTACTTC
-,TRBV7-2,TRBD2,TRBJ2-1,CASSLEPTSGSRLRNEQFF,TGTGCCAGCAGCTTAGAACCGACTAGCGGGAGCCGCTTAAGGAATGAGCAGTTCTTC
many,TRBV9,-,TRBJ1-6,CASSPGSLNSPLHF,TGTGCCAGCAGCCCAGGGAGCCTGAATTCACCCCTCCACTTT
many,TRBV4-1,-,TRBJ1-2,CASSQGLSLLRTF,TGCGCCAGCAGCCAGGGACTTTCCCTACTTCGCACCTTC
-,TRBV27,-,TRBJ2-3,CASRKGWTQYF,TGTGCCAGCAGGAAAGGCTGGACGCAGTATTTT
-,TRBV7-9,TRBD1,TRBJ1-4,CASSPSRGAEKLFF,TGTGCCAGCAGCCCGAGCAGGGGGGCTGAAAAACTGTTTTTT
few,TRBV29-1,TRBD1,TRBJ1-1,CSALRGRGALTGNTEAFF,TGCAGCGCCCTCAGGGGGCGCGGGGCGCTAACGGGGAACACTGAAGCTTTCTTT
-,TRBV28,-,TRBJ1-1,CASSLTHTEAFF,TGTGCCAGCAGTTTAACACACACTGAAGCTTTCTTT
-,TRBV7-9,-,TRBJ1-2,CASSHWEGYTF,TGTGCCAGCAGCCACTGGGAGGGCTACACCTTC
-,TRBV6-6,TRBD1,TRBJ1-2,CASSPTGDYGYTF,TGTGCCAGCAGTCCTACAGGGGACTATGGCTACACCTTC
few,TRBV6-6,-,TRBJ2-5,CASSPLIVPETQYF,TGTGCCAGCAGCCCCCTGATCGTCCCAGAGACCCAGTACTTC
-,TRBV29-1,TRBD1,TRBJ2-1,CSVVTGKRDEQFF,TGCAGCGTTGTGACAGGGAAGAGGGATGAGCAGTTCTTC
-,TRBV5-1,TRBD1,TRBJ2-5,CASSLGDSRRETQYF,TGCGCCAGCAGCTTGGGGGACAGCAGACGGGAGACCCAGTACTTC
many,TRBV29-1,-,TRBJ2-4,CSGRATAKNIQYF,TGCAGCGGAAGGGCGACAGCCAAAAACATTCAGTACTTC